A single sample is the source of the 3 T cell receptor beta chains below, sequenced in a study of T cells in Graves' hyperthyroidism and ophthalmopathy. The CDR3 regions of TCR beta were amplified from RNA transcripts. The primer set for the first-round RT-PCR of the TCR CDR3 was HTBI. TCRdb re-called the multiplex PCR reads through MiXCR, storing one row per CDR3 protein. The table records about 320,000 distinct CDR3 sequences, approximately 16% of them present only once. Sequencing was done on a sample of blood. These receptors originate from a young man with Graves' hyperthyroidism.

This clonotype was observed at least ten times. The CDR3 reads CASSLGGFNEQFF. As DNA, the CDR3 is TGTGCCAGCAGCTTAGGAGGCTTCAATGAGCAGTTCTTC. This sequence joins TRBV11-2 and TRBJ2-1; D is ambiguous. The CDR3 loop spans 13 amino acids. Germline loops: CDR1 SGHAT, CDR2 FQNNGV. Deletions cut 1 base from V and 6 bases from J, with 7 bases between.

This clonotype was observed many times. This chain connects TRBV7-9 to TRBJ1-1; unclear D gene. The CDR3 covers 14 residues. Looked up from germline, CDR1 is SEHNR and CDR2 is FQNEAQ (reference sequence). Trimming cost V 4 bases and J 0 bases, with 9 bases left between them. CDR3 coding DNA: TGTGCCAGCAGCTCCCCCCTTCTGAACACTGAAGCTTTCTTT. Translating it yields CASSSPLLNTEAFF.

This clonotype was observed many times. The chain is built from TRBV30 and TRBJ1-3; no reliable D call. V shed 2 bases and J shed 9 bases, with 14 bases lying between them. CDR1 and CDR2 (germline): GTSNPN, SVGIG (reference sequence). This CDR3 is 13 amino acids long. CDR3 DNA sequence: TGTGCCTGGAGTATGGACCACATGGGCACCATATATTTT. It translates to CAWSMDHMGTIYF.